This T cell receptor beta chain was captured by sequencing in a study of control samples from healthy donors and cancer patients. Trimming left V 6 bases short and J 2 bases short, with 15 bases between. The CDR3 totals 15 residues. Germline loops: CDR1 LNHDA, CDR2 SQIVND (reference sequence). Clones were sequenced by immunoSEQ multiplex PCR, and TCRdb holds only the in-frame ones, with some missing. The table records about 130,000 clones, roughly 84% of them present only once. The source material was blood. The V call is TRBV19, the J call TRBJ2-3; no clear D gene. The receptor's source is a man younger than 35 in good health. Written as DNA, the CDR3 is TGTGCCAGTAGGAGCCCCGTTCACCCCACAGATACGCAGTATTTT. Protein: CASRSPVHPTDTQYF.